This TCR beta chain was recovered during a study of STAT5B mutations in CD4+ large granular lymphocyte leukemia (dated by TCRdb to between 2021 and 2023). Looking at the study overall: Among the healthy controls, the CDR3 'QG' motif was associated with a particular HLA allele. The purity of purified fractions was confirmed by flow cytometry on FACSCanto II or FACSVerse to exceed 95% among lymphocytes. The TCRbeta repertoires of CD4+ T-cell large granular lymphocyte leukemia patients were compared with the TCRbeta repertoires of healthy blood donors.

The healthy controls were 37 blood donors, and the buffy coats of these donors were supplied by the Finnish Red Cross blood service. All TCR-sequenced material derived from peripheral blood: patient blood samples and healthy donor buffy coats. Ficoll-Hypaque gradient centrifugation was used to isolate peripheral blood mononuclear cells. For the healthy controls, CD4+ cells were obtained from buffy coats by magnetic purification. Genomic DNA was extracted using the Gentra Puregene Cell and Tissue kit, and a Qubit 2.0 fluorometer was used to quantify it. Taken from cysteine to phenylalanine, the CDR3 has 12 residues. Only the CDR3 portion is preserved as DNA: 36 bases, with reading frame beginning at the first base. V is clipped by 1 base and J by 0 bases, and the sequence between their germline boundaries is 3 bases long. CDR1 and CDR2 are read off the germline V gene (reference sequence) as GTSNPN and SVGIG.

Points on this clone: The antigen it binds to is not known. No much larger clone exists at a distance of one base, and base qualities are not known.

The investigation overall reported the following: Greater clonality appeared to be present in CD4-sorted patient repertoires than in healthy CD4+ repertoires, and the difference was retained after the putative leukemic clones were removed. Data were not HLA-matched; higher clonality in CD4+ versus CD8+ T-LGLL could reflect the relatively small sample size. Main leukemic clonotypes were private to each patient, although under 30% appeared at low frequency in other patients' non-leukemic repertoires. TRBV06-family usage was enriched among the top patient clones (8/27) compared with healthy controls (2/35).

The immunoSEQ assay at survey resolution was applied to genomic DNA for sequencing of TCRbeta rearrangements. For the original study's pipeline: In the TCR sequencing data, the lowest productive clonotype frequency that could be detected was 2.59 x 10-5. Only productive TCRbeta rearrangements, defined as complete and in-frame sequences, were included in the analyses. The clonality of each sample was calculated as Simpson clonality in the immunoSEQ Analyzer version 3.0. Clones were categorized by frequency as very rare, small, medium, large (1-20%) or hyperexpanded (>20%). Generation probabilities were estimated with OLGA 1.2.3, V-gene circos plots were made with VDJtools, specificities were looked up in VDJdb, and CDR3 motifs were identified with GLIPH. Entries here come from immuneACCESS through TCRdb and include only in-frame sequences with V and J called. Some clones fail to appear in such tables; in the studies checked, an unresolved V gene covers under half of the shortfall, and the cause of the remainder is unknown. The D gene and trimming were derived from the DNA, and the V and J assignments and clone size from that table. The sample records tens of thousands of clones, 79% of which are singletons. The top ten clones comprise roughly 0.4% of the sample.

The sequence links TRBV30 to TRBJ1-2, with the D gene call left open. The TCR comes from a human donor in good health. Input material: CD4+ T cells from blood buffy coats. In nucleotides, the sequence is TGTGCCTGGAGTGGGACTAACTATGGCTACACCTTC. Translated, it reads CAWSGTNYGYTF. With the rest looked up from the reference TRBV30 and TRBJ1-2 genes rather than sequenced, the full variable domain is SQTIHQWPATLVQPVGSPLSLECTVEGTSNPNLYWYRQAAGRGLQLLFYSVGIGQISSEVPQNLSASRPQDRQFILSSKKLLLSDSGFYLCAWSGTNYGYTFGSGTRLTVV.